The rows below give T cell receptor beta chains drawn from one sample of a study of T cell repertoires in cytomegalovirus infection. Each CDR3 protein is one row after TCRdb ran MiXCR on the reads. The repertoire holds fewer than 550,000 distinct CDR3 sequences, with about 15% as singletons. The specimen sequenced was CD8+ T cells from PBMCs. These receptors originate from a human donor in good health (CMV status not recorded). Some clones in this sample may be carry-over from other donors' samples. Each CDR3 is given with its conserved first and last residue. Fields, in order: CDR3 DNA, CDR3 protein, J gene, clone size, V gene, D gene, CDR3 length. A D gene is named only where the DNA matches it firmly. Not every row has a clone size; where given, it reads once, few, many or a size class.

CDR3nt: TGTGCCAGCGCCTCAGAGGGGGGCGCGGGGGGCTACACCTTC
CDR3aa: CASASEGGAGGYTF
j_gene: TRBJ1-2
abundance: .
v_gene: TRBV12-3/TRBV12-4
d_gene: .
len: 14

CDR3nt: TGTGCCAGCACTAAGGGCGGGCGGGAAGCGAACACCGGGGAGCTGTTTTTT
CDR3aa: CASTKGGREANTGELFF
j_gene: TRBJ2-2
abundance: many
v_gene: TRBV7-8
d_gene: .
len: 17

CDR3nt: TGTGCCAGCAGCTTCACATCGACCGGGGAGCTGTTTTTT
CDR3aa: CASSFTSTGELFF
j_gene: TRBJ2-2
abundance: many
v_gene: TRBV7-9
d_gene: .
len: 13

CDR3nt: TGTGCCAGCATTAGCAATGAGCAGTTCTTC
CDR3aa: CASISNEQFF
j_gene: TRBJ2-1
abundance: .
v_gene: TRBV2
d_gene: .
len: 10

CDR3nt: TGTGCCAGCAGTTTCGGACAGGGAGTGGAAGCTTTCTTT
CDR3aa: CASSFGQGVEAFF
j_gene: TRBJ1-1
abundance: .
v_gene: TRBV6-5
d_gene: TRBD1
len: 13

CDR3nt: TGTGCCAGCAGCCACCCTGAGACTTACAATGAGCAGTTCTTC
CDR3aa: CASSHPETYNEQFF
j_gene: TRBJ2-1
abundance: many
v_gene: TRBV7-9
d_gene: .
len: 14

CDR3nt: TGTGCCAGCAGCGGTGGCGGGAGGAGCAATGAGCAGTTCTTC
CDR3aa: CASSGGGRSNEQFF
j_gene: TRBJ2-1
abundance: many
v_gene: TRBV5-6
d_gene: TRBD2
len: 14

CDR3nt: TGTGCCAGCAGTTACTCATACGGGAGCCAAGAGACCCAGTACTTC
CDR3aa: CASSYSYGSQETQYF
j_gene: TRBJ2-5
abundance: many
v_gene: TRBV6-6
d_gene: .
len: 15

CDR3nt: TGCGCCAGCAACCCACTTGGGGTGAACACTGAAGCTTTATTT
CDR3aa: CASNPLGVNTEALF
j_gene: TRBJ1-1
abundance: .
v_gene: TRBV5-1
d_gene: .
len: 14

CDR3nt: TGTGCCATCAGTCCAGCTTCTAGCGGGGTATATACTGAGCAGTTCTTC
CDR3aa: CAISPASSGVYTEQFF
j_gene: TRBJ2-1
abundance: .
v_gene: TRBV10-3
d_gene: TRBD2
len: 16

CDR3nt: TGTGCCAGCAGCGCCGGACAGGACCCCTACAATGAGCAGTTCTTC
CDR3aa: CASSAGQDPYNEQFF
j_gene: TRBJ2-1
abundance: many
v_gene: TRBV7-3
d_gene: TRBD1
len: 15

CDR3nt: TGTGCCAGTAGGATAACTAGCGGGAATGGGGCAGATACGCAGTATTTT
CDR3aa: CASRITSGNGADTQYF
j_gene: TRBJ2-3
abundance: .
v_gene: TRBV19
d_gene: TRBD2
len: 16

CDR3nt: TGTGCCAACAGCTCGGACAGGGGAGATGGTCAGCCCCAGCATTTT
CDR3aa: CANSSDRGDGQPQHF
j_gene: TRBJ1-5
abundance: few
v_gene: TRBV7-9
d_gene: TRBD1
len: 15

CDR3nt: TGTGCCAGCAGCCCCCGACTAGATTCCTACGAGCAGTACTTC
CDR3aa: CASSPRLDSYEQYF
j_gene: TRBJ2-7
abundance: .
v_gene: TRBV9
d_gene: .
len: 14

CDR3nt: TGCGCCAGCAGCTGGGGGACTAGCGGGAGCGATGAGCAGTTCTTC
CDR3aa: CASSWGTSGSDEQFF
j_gene: TRBJ2-1
abundance: once
v_gene: TRBV5-1
d_gene: TRBD2
len: 15

CDR3nt: TGCAGCGTTGAGGGTCTTCAGGGTACCCCCACTGAAGCTTTCTTT
CDR3aa: CSVEGLQGTPTEAFF
j_gene: TRBJ1-1
abundance: few
v_gene: TRBV29-1
d_gene: .
len: 15

CDR3nt: TGTGCCAGTCGAGGGGGAAGCGACGAGCAGTACTTC
CDR3aa: CASRGGSDEQYF
j_gene: TRBJ2-7
abundance: .
v_gene: TRBV27
d_gene: .
len: 12

CDR3nt: TGTGCCAGCAAAGTTAGCGGGCTGTACAATGAGCAGTTCTTC
CDR3aa: CASKVSGLYNEQFF
j_gene: TRBJ2-1
abundance: .
v_gene: TRBV28
d_gene: TRBD2
len: 14

CDR3nt: TGTGCCAGCAGTCCAAGGGGGCGGGGGAACACTGAAGCTTTCTTT
CDR3aa: CASSPRGRGNTEAFF
j_gene: TRBJ1-1
abundance: many
v_gene: TRBV12-3/TRBV12-4
d_gene: TRBD1
len: 15

CDR3nt: TGTGCCAGCTCATCCCCCGGGACAGCGGACACAGATACGCAGTATTTT
CDR3aa: CASSSPGTADTDTQYF
j_gene: TRBJ2-3
abundance: .
v_gene: TRBV18
d_gene: TRBD1
len: 16

CDR3nt: TGTGCCAGCAGCCAAATTTCCCCTAGTTCAGGGCCATCCTACAATGAGCAGTTCTTC
CDR3aa: CASSQISPSSGPSYNEQFF
j_gene: TRBJ2-1
abundance: many
v_gene: TRBV7-6
d_gene: .
len: 19

CDR3nt: TGTGCTAGTGGTCCACAACGGCCCCAGCATTTT
CDR3aa: CASGPQRPQHF
j_gene: TRBJ1-5
abundance: .
v_gene: TRBV12-5
d_gene: .
len: 11

CDR3nt: TGTGCCAGCAGCTTAGAACAGGGGGTCTACAATGAGCAGTTCTTC
CDR3aa: CASSLEQGVYNEQFF
j_gene: TRBJ2-1
abundance: many
v_gene: TRBV7-3
d_gene: TRBD1
len: 15

CDR3nt: TGTGCCAGCAGCCAAGAAGGTCGGGACAGGATACCCCTCCACTTT
CDR3aa: CASSQEGRDRIPLHF
j_gene: TRBJ1-6
abundance: few
v_gene: TRBV3-1
d_gene: TRBD1
len: 15

CDR3nt: TGTGCCAGCAGTCTGGACAGGGCACTTAACTATGGCTACACCTTC
CDR3aa: CASSLDRALNYGYTF
j_gene: TRBJ1-2
abundance: many
v_gene: TRBV12-3/TRBV12-4
d_gene: TRBD1
len: 15

CDR3nt: TGTGCCAGCAGCTTCACGACGGGACGCACAGATACGCAGTATTTT
CDR3aa: CASSFTTGRTDTQYF
j_gene: TRBJ2-3
abundance: .
v_gene: TRBV28
d_gene: .
len: 15

CDR3nt: TGTGCCAGCAGCACTAAACTGGGCAGCGAAAAAGAGACCCAGTACTTC
CDR3aa: CASSTKLGSEKETQYF
j_gene: TRBJ2-5
abundance: few
v_gene: TRBV7-8
d_gene: .
len: 16

CDR3nt: TGTGCCAGCAGCCAGAGGGTAGCGGGAGGGAGCCCGCGGGAGCAGTACTTC
CDR3aa: CASSQRVAGGSPREQYF
j_gene: TRBJ2-7
abundance: many
v_gene: TRBV7-9
d_gene: TRBD2
len: 17

CDR3nt: TGTGCCAGCAGCTTGCCAGGGAGGATTAATTCACCCCTCCACTTT
CDR3aa: CASSLPGRINSPLHF
j_gene: TRBJ1-6
abundance: many
v_gene: TRBV11-2
d_gene: .
len: 15

CDR3nt: TGTGCCAGCAGCTTATCGGGGAGCCCAGATACGCAGTATTTT
CDR3aa: CASSLSGSPDTQYF
j_gene: TRBJ2-3
abundance: many
v_gene: TRBV7-9
d_gene: .
len: 14

CDR3nt: TGTGCCAGCAGCGAGCGGGGACAGGGAGGCTCTGGAAACACCATATATTTT
CDR3aa: CASSERGQGGSGNTIYF
j_gene: TRBJ1-3
abundance: once
v_gene: TRBV9
d_gene: TRBD1
len: 17

CDR3nt: TGTGCCAGCAGTTACAGTACAGACTACGAGCAGTACTTC
CDR3aa: CASSYSTDYEQYF
j_gene: TRBJ2-7
abundance: .
v_gene: TRBV6-5
d_gene: .
len: 13

CDR3nt: TGTGCCAGCAGTTTATCGCTCGAATCACCCCTCCACTTT
CDR3aa: CASSLSLESPLHF
j_gene: TRBJ1-6
abundance: .
v_gene: TRBV27
d_gene: .
len: 13

CDR3nt: TGCAGTGCTAGAGTCCAAATGGCGGGGAGCTCCTACAATGAGCAGTTCTTC
CDR3aa: CSARVQMAGSSYNEQFF
j_gene: TRBJ2-1
abundance: .
v_gene: TRBV20-1
d_gene: .
len: 17

CDR3nt: TGTGCCAGTGGACAGGTCTATGGCTACACCTTC
CDR3aa: CASGQVYGYTF
j_gene: TRBJ1-2
abundance: many
v_gene: TRBV25-1
d_gene: TRBD1
len: 11

CDR3nt: TGTGCCAGCAGCCGAGAGGGCAGCGGGGGGGCCGCCGGGGAGCTGTTTTTT
CDR3aa: CASSREGSGGAAGELFF
j_gene: TRBJ2-2
abundance: many
v_gene: TRBV7-2
d_gene: TRBD2
len: 17

CDR3nt: TGTGCCAGCAGCTTGGGGATGCGGCTTAATGAAAAACTGTTTTTT
CDR3aa: CASSLGMRLNEKLFF
j_gene: TRBJ1-4
abundance: few
v_gene: TRBV5-5
d_gene: .
len: 15

CDR3nt: TGTGCCAGCAGTGAATCGACGGGACAGTCCTACGAGCAGTACTTC
CDR3aa: CASSESTGQSYEQYF
j_gene: TRBJ2-7
abundance: many
v_gene: TRBV2
d_gene: TRBD1
len: 15

CDR3nt: TGTGCCAGCAGCTTGATCGGATCGATGGGAAACACCATATATTTT
CDR3aa: CASSLIGSMGNTIYF
j_gene: TRBJ1-3
abundance: .
v_gene: TRBV5-6
d_gene: .
len: 15

CDR3nt: TGCGCCAGCAGCTTGCCCATGGGCCTGCGGGGGGAGCAGTACTTC
CDR3aa: CASSLPMGLRGEQYF
j_gene: TRBJ2-7
abundance: few
v_gene: TRBV5-1
d_gene: TRBD2
len: 15

CDR3nt: TGTGCCATCAGTGAGTCAGGGGCCGGGGAGCTGTTTTTT
CDR3aa: CAISESGAGELFF
j_gene: TRBJ2-2
abundance: .
v_gene: TRBV10-3
d_gene: .
len: 13

CDR3nt: TGTGCCAGCAGCCCCTTAGACAGGGGAACAGATACGCAGTATTTT
CDR3aa: CASSPLDRGTDTQYF
j_gene: TRBJ2-3
abundance: few
v_gene: TRBV9
d_gene: TRBD1
len: 15

CDR3nt: TGCAGTGCTAGAGCCGAGCGGGGGGATTACGAGCAGTACTTC
CDR3aa: CSARAERGDYEQYF
j_gene: TRBJ2-7
abundance: few
v_gene: TRBV20-1
d_gene: TRBD2
len: 14

CDR3nt: TGCGCCAGCAACGGGGGAAGTCGCGAGCAGTACTTC
CDR3aa: CASNGGSREQYF
j_gene: TRBJ2-7
abundance: .
v_gene: TRBV5-1
d_gene: .
len: 12

CDR3nt: TGTGCCAGCAGCTTAAAGATTTTGGACAGGGGAACAGATACGCAGTATTTT
CDR3aa: CASSLKILDRGTDTQYF
j_gene: TRBJ2-3
abundance: few
v_gene: TRBV7-9
d_gene: TRBD1
len: 17

CDR3nt: TGTGCCAGCAGTTTATCTCAGGCGGGGGGCAATGAGCAGTTCTTC
CDR3aa: CASSLSQAGGNEQFF
j_gene: TRBJ2-1
abundance: .
v_gene: TRBV27
d_gene: TRBD2
len: 15

CDR3nt: TGTGCCACCAGCAGCACCGGGACTAGCGGGAGGGTTGAGCAGTTCTTC
CDR3aa: CATSSTGTSGRVEQFF
j_gene: TRBJ2-1
abundance: few
v_gene: TRBV15
d_gene: TRBD2
len: 16

CDR3nt: TGTGCCAGCAGCTCCCCTCTGGGGGCCTACGAGCAGTACTTC
CDR3aa: CASSSPLGAYEQYF
j_gene: TRBJ2-7
abundance: many
v_gene: TRBV11-2
d_gene: .
len: 14

CDR3nt: TGTGCCAGCAGCGGCGGGGCTATTCCGAACACCGGGGAGCTGTTTTTT
CDR3aa: CASSGGAIPNTGELFF
j_gene: TRBJ2-2
abundance: many
v_gene: TRBV14
d_gene: .
len: 16

CDR3nt: TGTGCCAGCAGCGACCTTGACAGCGAACTCCCGTGGGATGGCTACACCTTC
CDR3aa: CASSDLDSELPWDGYTF
j_gene: TRBJ1-2
abundance: .
v_gene: TRBV5-3
d_gene: .
len: 17

CDR3nt: TGTGCCAGCAGCCGTCGCGGTCCTCAAGAAAAACTGTTTTTT
CDR3aa: CASSRRGPQEKLFF
j_gene: TRBJ1-4
abundance: many
v_gene: TRBV7-8
d_gene: .
len: 14

CDR3nt: TGTGCCAGCAGTTTAAAAGACAGGGAGGCGCCGCCCCAGCATTTT
CDR3aa: CASSLKDREAPPQHF
j_gene: TRBJ1-5
abundance: few
v_gene: TRBV12-3/TRBV12-4
d_gene: TRBD1
len: 15